One and the same sample provided the 4 T cell receptor beta chains below, sequenced in a study of blood T cell repertoires in COVID-19. Here immunoSEQ multiplex PCR was the method, and the copy in TCRdb shows in-frame clones only, minus some. The repertoire holds 30,000 to 50,000 clones, 87% seen once, with 24% in the top ten. The sequenced material came from peripheral blood. These receptors originate from a man between 45 and 60 years old with active or convalescent COVID-19.

The chain joins TRBV3-1 (or the pseudogene TRBV3-2) to TRBJ1-6, with 7 nucleotides matching TRBD1. V shed 4 bases and J 8 bases; nucleotides not matched to a gene: 8. Germline V gene lookup returns CDR1 LGHDT and CDR2 YNNKEL (reference sequence). This CDR3 comprises 15 residues. This CDR3 is CASSPRQGTDSPLHF. CDR3 in DNA: TGTGCCAGCAGCCCCCGACAGGGTACCGATTCACCCCTCCACTTT.

The chain carries TRBV7-3 and TRBJ2-7, with 8 bases matching TRBD2. The CDR3 is 14 residues long. The junction had 2 bases not matched to a gene; V was cut back by 4 bases and J by 0 bases. From germline, CDR1 is SGHTA and CDR2 FQGTGA. The CDR3 protein is CASSSTSDSYEQYF. The CDR3 DNA reads TGTGCCAGCAGCTCGACTAGCGACTCCTACGAGCAGTACTTC.

This rearrangement joins TRBV5-6 to TRBJ2-7, with 11 bases that match TRBD2. The germline V gene encodes CDR1 SGHDT and CDR2 YYEEEE. V trimming: 3 bases; J trimming: 4 bases; junction bases outside the gene matches: 6. This CDR3 is 15 amino acids long. In nucleotides, the CDR3 is TGTGCCAGCAGCTCAACCGGGACTAGCGGTTACGAGCAGTACTTC. This gives the protein CASSSTGTSGYEQYF.

In this sample, this clone turned up once. V and J are TRBV7-2 and TRBJ2-7; D gene ambiguous. CDR1 is SGHTA, CDR2 FQGNSA, per germline. Deletions cut 4 bases from V and 5 bases from J, with 12 bases between. The CDR3 length is 13 residues. The CDR3 nucleotides are TGTGCCAGCAGCTCCCTCTTTGCAGACGAGCAGTACTTC. This translates into CASSSLFADEQYF.